The clone carrying this T cell receptor (beta chain) appeared a single time. The antigen is unknown. The entry originates in a study of long-term antiretroviral therapy in people with HIV. Two or more post-ART PBMC samples, plus at least one pre-ART sample, were available for each donor. The immunoSEQ assay was v3.0, run at survey level. The data were produced by immunoSEQ multiplex PCR, yet TCRdb's version contains in-frame clones alone and is incomplete. Among some 35,000 clones listed, approximately 83% were seen once. Trimming at V came to 4 bases and at J to 4 bases, leaving 3 bases not matched to a gene. The CDR3 runs 14 residues. In germline, CDR1 is SGHRS, CDR2 YFSETQ. Study-level findings and limits: Diversity rose after ART but stayed below transplant donor controls. Clonal expansions arising prior to ART prevailed in the repertoire at every time point. Researchers lacked any data on ART adherence, viral resistance or therapy changes.

The input for sequencing was unsorted PBMCs, taken 0.4 years before starting antiretroviral therapy. This chain joins TRBV5-1 and TRBJ2-2; 8 bases map to TRBD1. The sequence was collected from a man aged 18 to 30 with HIV. The CDR3 DNA reads as TGCGCCAGCAGCCGAGGACAGGGCACCGGGGAGCTGTTTTTT. As protein: CASSRGQGTGELFF.